What follows is one T cell receptor (beta chain) and its context. No antigen is known for it. This sample stems from a study of shared clonotypes between healthy human individuals. Points from the study as a whole: Naive subsets usually exceeded memory subsets in estimated richness.

V lost 5 bases to trimming and J lost 4 bases, with 5 bases between them. Per germline, CDR1 MNHEY and CDR2 SVGAGI. The CDR3 sequence is 12 residues long. Into CD45RA+ naive and CD45RA-negative memory subsets, the CD4+ cells were split. As handled by the study authors: Owing to the provision of junction-only sequences devoid of quality scores by immunoSEQ, filtering differed. Sequencing was performed with immunoSEQ multiplex PCR; in TCRdb, only in-frame clones are kept and a portion is missing. D and trimming were read from the DNA, whereas the V and J calls and clone size are those reported in that table. Of some 2,100,000 clones detected, approximately 96% appear once; the ten largest clones hold roughly 0.13%.

The sequence came from a man younger than 35 in good health. Material for sequencing was naive CD4+ T cells sorted from blood. Subset noted: CD45RA+ positively selected. The rearrangement links TRBV6-5 to TRBJ2-2; D is uncertain. CDR3 coding DNA: TGTGCCAGCAGTGTCGGCACCGGGGAGCTGTTTTTT. Protein product: CASSVGTGELFF.